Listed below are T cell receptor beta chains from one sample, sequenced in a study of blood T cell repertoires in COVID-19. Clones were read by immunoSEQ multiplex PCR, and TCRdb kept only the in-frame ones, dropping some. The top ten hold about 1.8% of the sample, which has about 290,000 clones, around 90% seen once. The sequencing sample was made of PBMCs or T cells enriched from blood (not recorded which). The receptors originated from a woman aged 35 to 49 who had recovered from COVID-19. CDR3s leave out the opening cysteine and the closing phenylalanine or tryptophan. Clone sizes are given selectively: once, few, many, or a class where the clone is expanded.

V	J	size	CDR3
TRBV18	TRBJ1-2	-	ASSAGANYGYT
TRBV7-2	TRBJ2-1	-	ASSLGTPREPIEQF
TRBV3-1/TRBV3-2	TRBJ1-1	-	ASSQDPTGGMNTEAF
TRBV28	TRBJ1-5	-	ASSFKSVDQPQH
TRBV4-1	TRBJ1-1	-	ASSQEDRVNTEAF
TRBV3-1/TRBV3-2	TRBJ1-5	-	ASSQDHMYQPQH
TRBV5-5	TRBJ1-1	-	ASSLGQRNTEAF
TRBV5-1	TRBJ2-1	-	ASTIRAGANNEQF
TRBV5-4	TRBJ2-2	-	ASSHPGQTNTGELF
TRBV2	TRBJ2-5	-	ASSEARRWLAGIYQETQY
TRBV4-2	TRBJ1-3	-	ASSQGRVSGNTIY
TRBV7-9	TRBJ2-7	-	ASSPGVSYEQY
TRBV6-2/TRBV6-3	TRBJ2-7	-	ASSFTGTGFYEQY
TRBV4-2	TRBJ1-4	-	ASSQGTTGVNEKLF
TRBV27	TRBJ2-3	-	ASSFRATDTQY
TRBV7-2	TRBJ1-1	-	ASRTAGGTTEAF
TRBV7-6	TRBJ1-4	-	ASSLDYEKLF
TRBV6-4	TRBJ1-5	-	ASTRGQGRQPQH
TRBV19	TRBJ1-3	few	ASTDRGRENTIY
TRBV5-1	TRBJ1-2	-	ASSSTRGDGYT
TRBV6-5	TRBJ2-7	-	AASQGTTSYEQY
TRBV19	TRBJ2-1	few	ASSIQGIVHEQF
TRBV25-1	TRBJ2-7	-	ASSESGGGTYEQY
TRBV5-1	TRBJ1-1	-	ASSLDHRPNTEAF
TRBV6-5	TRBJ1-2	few	ASSYDETGPGYT
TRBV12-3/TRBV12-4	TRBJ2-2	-	ASSLVRRELF
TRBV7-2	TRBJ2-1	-	ASSSRLAGQF
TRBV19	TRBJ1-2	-	ASSMDRIGGYT
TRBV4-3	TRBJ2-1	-	ASSQRSAALAYNEQF
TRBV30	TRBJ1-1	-	AWSPGGEAF
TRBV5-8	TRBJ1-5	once	ASSLGTGTGVEPQH
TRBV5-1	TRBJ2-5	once	ASSLSGGTDKETQY
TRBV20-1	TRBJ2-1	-	SASDGLAGGRARI
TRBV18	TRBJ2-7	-	ASSPPEGFYEQY
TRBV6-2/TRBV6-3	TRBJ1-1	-	ASSLREGTEAF
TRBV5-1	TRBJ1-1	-	ASGIDRGTEAF
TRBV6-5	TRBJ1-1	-	ASSPLRPNTEAF